The 13 T cell receptor beta chains below come from one sample, sequenced in a study of PD-1 blockade in classical Hodgkin lymphoma (dated by TCRdb to about 2020). The library was produced with the immunoSEQ multiplex PCR assay. Held by TCRdb, this immuneACCESS table contains in-frame sequences only and omits some clones. Under half of the omission traces to an unresolved V gene where checked; the cause of the rest is unknown. For this sample the table gives approximately 6,800 clones, of which about 62% were detected only once. The leading ten clones occupy roughly 10% of the sample. Per the publication, the time point label means: cycle 4 day 1 (C4D1), after less than 7 weeks of nivolumab. All trial patients had relapsed after autologous stem cell transplantation, with cohorts A, B and C differing in prior brentuximab vedotin exposure. Magnetic negative selection with a Miltenyi CD8+ T cell isolation kit was used to purify CD8+ T cells from thawed PBMCs.

The sequenced sample was CD8+ T cells from blood, obtained before the fourth cycle of nivolumab. The receptors were gathered from a human donor with classical Hodgkin lymphoma.

The rearrangement joins TRBV6-6 to TRBJ2-3; 8 bases fit TRBD1. This CDR3 is built from 15 residues. Germline V gene lookup returns CDR1 MNHNY and CDR2 SVGAGI (reference sequence). V shed 0 bases and J 4 bases; nucleotides not matched to a gene: 3. CDR3 region: CASSYSQGEADTQYF. CDR3 DNA sequence: TGTGCCAGCAGTTACTCACAGGGGGAGGCAGATACGCAGTATTTT.

This clone was detected only a few times. The genes are TRBV9 and TRBJ1-2, with D possibly matching TRBD1 (5 bases). Germline assignment: CDR1 SGDLS and CDR2 YYNGEE. Trimming shortened V by 0 bases and J by 6 bases, and 15 bases separated the two germline ends. The length of the CDR3 is 15 residues. CDR3 in DNA: TGTGCCAGCAGCGTAGAGGGGCAGCCGGGGCATGGCTACACCTTC. This sequence encodes CASSVEGQPGHGYTF.

This clone showed up just once. The chain recombines TRBV7-3 with TRBJ2-3; D is unclear. From germline, CDR1 is SGHTA and CDR2 FQGTGA. The V gene lost 4 bases and the J gene lost 1 base, with 12 bases spanning the gap. This CDR3 contains 15 residues. The CDR3 DNA follows: TGTGCCAGCAGCTCTTTCCCGGCGGGCACAGATACGCAGTATTTT. It codes for CASSSFPAGTDTQYF. Supplemented by reference TRBV7-3 and TRBJ2-3, the full variable domain reads GAGVSQTPSNKVTEKGKYVELRCDPISGHTALYWYRQSLGQGPEFLIYFQGTGAADDSGLPNDRFFAVRPEGSVSTLKIQRTERGDSAVYLCASSSFPAGTDTQYFGPGTRLTVL.

A single count supports this clone. The V and J genes are TRBV10-3 and TRBJ2-1; 7 bases agree with TRBD2. Germline values: CDR1 ENHRY, CDR2 SYGVKD. This CDR3 is 14 amino acids long. V shed 2 bases and J 6 bases; nucleotides not matched to a gene: 4. The CDR3 DNA reads as TGTGCCATCAGTGAGGAGACTAGCCTCAATGAGCAGTTCTTC. Its translation is CAISEETSLNEQFF.

V and J are TRBV10-3 and TRBJ1-1; D is undetermined. The CDR3 sequence is 12 residues long. Germline CDR1 ENHRY, CDR2 SYGVKD. V lost 5 bases, J lost 1 base, and 5 bases lay in between. CDR3 nucleotide sequence: TGTGCCATCAGTACGGGGAACACTGAAGCTTTCTTT. It yields the protein CAISTGNTEAFF.

The V call is TRBV7-6, the J call TRBJ1-1, with D hard to call. This CDR3 has 13 residues. The V end lost 1 base, the J end lost 8 bases, and 11 bases lay between the germline ends. Germline CDR1 SGHVS, CDR2 FNYEAQ. The CDR3 region has the DNA TGTGCCAGCAGCTTAGAAGGATGGGGAGAAGCTTTCTTT. Residues: CASSLEGWGEAFF.

The chain couples TRBV28 to TRBJ1-4, with a possible D match to TRBD1 (6 bases). The CDR3 covers 18 residues. Germline V CDR1 and CDR2: MDHEN, SYDVKM. Trimming shortened V by 5 bases and J by 3 bases, and 22 bases separated the two germline ends. CDR3 loop: CASSLRDKGLAANEKLFF. The CDR3 DNA reads as TGTGCCAGCAGTCTCCGGGACAAAGGTCTTGCAGCTAATGAAAAACTGTTTTTT.

The CDR3 reads CASSLYGTGAGETQYF. The DNA of the CDR3 is TGTGCCAGCAGTTTATACGGGACAGGGGCGGGGGAGACCCAGTACTTC. This chain uses TRBV28 with TRBJ2-5, with TRBD1 identical over 10 bases. Germline lookup yields CDR1 MDHEN and CDR2 SYDVKM. CDR3 length: 16 amino acids. Unmatched junction bases numbered 7, after V lost 1 base and J lost 5 bases.

This chain joins TRBV2 and TRBJ2-4, with 10 nucleotides matching TRBD2. The trim removed 2 bases at V and 0 bases at J, leaving 13 bases unmatched. This CDR3 spans 20 amino acids. Germline V gives CDR1 SNHLY, CDR2 FYNNEI. The chain's CDR3 is CASSERTSGIETLAKNIQYF. The DNA for the CDR3 is TGTGCCAGCAGTGAAAGAACTAGCGGGATTGAAACCCTAGCCAAAAACATTCAGTACTTC.

V and J are TRBV2 and TRBJ2-3; D gene ambiguous. V was clipped by 4 bases and J by 2 bases, with 7 bases between them. In germline, CDR1 is SNHLY, CDR2 FYNNEI. The CDR3 is 13 amino acids. The CDR3 bases are TGTGCCAGCAGTGCCGGTCCCACAGATACGCAGTATTTT. It translates to CASSAGPTDTQYF.

This clone is medium-sized. The chain is built from TRBV4-2 and TRBJ1-1; possibly TRBD1 for D (6 bases). Germline V gives CDR1 LGHNA, CDR2 YNFKEQ. The CDR3 contains 17 residues. Deletions cut 6 bases from V and 3 bases from J, with 23 bases between. The CDR3 loop is CASRRPLTGLGYTEAFF. CDR3 bases: TGTGCCAGCAGACGTCCCCTGACAGGCCTAGGGTACACTGAAGCTTTCTTT.

This clone was observed a handful of times. The CDR3 region is CASSSSGTGLYGYTF. The CDR3 coding sequence is TGTGCCAGCAGCTCCTCCGGGACAGGCCTCTATGGCTACACCTTC. The V call is TRBV7-3, the J call TRBJ1-2, with 8 nucleotides matching TRBD1. Germline-derived CDR1 and CDR2 are SGHTA and FQGTGA. The CDR3 sequence is 15 residues long. Losses at the gene ends were 4 bases for V and 4 bases for J; bases not matched to a gene: 8.

The chain carries TRBV9 and TRBJ2-6; unclear D gene. Trimming shortened V by 7 bases and J by 2 bases, and 7 bases separated the two germline ends. Germline assignment: CDR1 SGDLS and CDR2 YYNGEE. This CDR3 comprises 13 residues. The CDR3 here is CASAPAGANVLTF. CDR3 DNA: TGTGCCAGCGCCCCGGCTGGGGCCAACGTCCTGACTTTC.